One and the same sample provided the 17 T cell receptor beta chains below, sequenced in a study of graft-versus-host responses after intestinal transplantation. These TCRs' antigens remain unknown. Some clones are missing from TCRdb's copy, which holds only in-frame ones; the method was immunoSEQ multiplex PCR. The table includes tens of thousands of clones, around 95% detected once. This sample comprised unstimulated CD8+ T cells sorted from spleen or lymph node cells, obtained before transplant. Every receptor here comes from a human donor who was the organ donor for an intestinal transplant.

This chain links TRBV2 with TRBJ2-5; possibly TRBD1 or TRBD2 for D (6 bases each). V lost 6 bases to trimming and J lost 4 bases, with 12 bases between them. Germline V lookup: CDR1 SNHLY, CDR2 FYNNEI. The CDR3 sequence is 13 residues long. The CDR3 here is CASRSGAIETQYF. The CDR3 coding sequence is TGTGCCAGCAGGTCGGGGGCAATAGAGACCCAGTACTTC.

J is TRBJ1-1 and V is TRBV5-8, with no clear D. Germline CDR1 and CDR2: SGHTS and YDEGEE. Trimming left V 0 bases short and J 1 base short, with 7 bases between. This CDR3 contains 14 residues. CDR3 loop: CASSLDPGNTEAFF. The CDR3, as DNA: TGTGCCAGCAGCTTGGATCCCGGGAACACTGAAGCTTTCTTT.

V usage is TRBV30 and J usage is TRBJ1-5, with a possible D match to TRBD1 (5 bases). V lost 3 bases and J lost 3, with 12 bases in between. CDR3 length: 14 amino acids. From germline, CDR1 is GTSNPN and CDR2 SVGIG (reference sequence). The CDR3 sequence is CAWRQGVTNQPQHF. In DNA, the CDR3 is TGTGCCTGGAGACAAGGGGTTACCAATCAGCCCCAGCATTTT.

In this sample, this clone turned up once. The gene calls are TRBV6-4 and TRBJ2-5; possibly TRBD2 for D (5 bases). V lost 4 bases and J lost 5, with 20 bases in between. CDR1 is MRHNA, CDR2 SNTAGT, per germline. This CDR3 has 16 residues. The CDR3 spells CASSGTRAAVGETQYF. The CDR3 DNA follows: TGTGCCAGCAGTGGTACTAGGGCCGCTGTTGGGGAGACCCAGTACTTC.

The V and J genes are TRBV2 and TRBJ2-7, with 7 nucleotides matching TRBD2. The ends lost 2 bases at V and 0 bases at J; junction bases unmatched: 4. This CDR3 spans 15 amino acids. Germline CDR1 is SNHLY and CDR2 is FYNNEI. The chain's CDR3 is CASSERGDPSYEQYF. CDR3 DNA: TGTGCCAGCAGTGAACGGGGGGATCCCTCCTACGAGCAGTACTTC.

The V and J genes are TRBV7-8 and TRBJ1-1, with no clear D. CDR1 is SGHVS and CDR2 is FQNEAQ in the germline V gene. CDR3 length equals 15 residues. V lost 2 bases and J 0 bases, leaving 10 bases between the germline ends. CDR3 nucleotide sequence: TGTGCCAGCAGCTTAACGATACTCATGAACACTGAAGCTTTCTTT. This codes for CASSLTILMNTEAFF.

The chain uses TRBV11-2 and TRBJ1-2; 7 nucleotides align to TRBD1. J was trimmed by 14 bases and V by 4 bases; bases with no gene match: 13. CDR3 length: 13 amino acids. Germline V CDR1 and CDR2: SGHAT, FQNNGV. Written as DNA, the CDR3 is TGTGCCAGCAGCTCCTCGGGACAGCGTCTCTCTACCTTC. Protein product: CASSSSGQRLSTF. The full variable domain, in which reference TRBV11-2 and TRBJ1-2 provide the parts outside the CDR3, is EAGVAQSPRYKIIEKRQSVAFWCNPISGHATLYWYQQILGQGPKLLIQFQNNGVVDDSQLPKDRFSAERLKGVDSTLKIQPAKLEDSAVYLCASSSSGQRLSTFGSGTRLTVV.

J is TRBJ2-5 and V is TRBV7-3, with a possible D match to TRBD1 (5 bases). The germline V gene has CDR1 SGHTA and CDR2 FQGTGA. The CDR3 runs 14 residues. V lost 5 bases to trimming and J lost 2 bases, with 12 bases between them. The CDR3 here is CASSPNRTQETQYF. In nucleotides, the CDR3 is TGTGCCAGCAGCCCGAACCGGACACAAGAGACCCAGTACTTC.

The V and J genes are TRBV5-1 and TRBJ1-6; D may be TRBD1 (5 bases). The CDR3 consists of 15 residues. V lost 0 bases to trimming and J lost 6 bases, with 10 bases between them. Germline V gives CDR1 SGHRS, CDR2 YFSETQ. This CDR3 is CASSLGDAVNSPLHF. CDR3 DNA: TGCGCCAGCAGCTTGGGGGACGCCGTTAATTCACCCCTCCACTTT.

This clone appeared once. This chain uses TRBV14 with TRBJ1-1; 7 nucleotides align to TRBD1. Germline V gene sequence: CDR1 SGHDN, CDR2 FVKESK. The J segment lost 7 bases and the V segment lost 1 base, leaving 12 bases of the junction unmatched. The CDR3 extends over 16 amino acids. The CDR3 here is CASSQVPGGYNFEAFF. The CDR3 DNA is TGTGCCAGCAGCCAAGTTCCAGGGGGGTACAATTTTGAAGCTTTCTTT.

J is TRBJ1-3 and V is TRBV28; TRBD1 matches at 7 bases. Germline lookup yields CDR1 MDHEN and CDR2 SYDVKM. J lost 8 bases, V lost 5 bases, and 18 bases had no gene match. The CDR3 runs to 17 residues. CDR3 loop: CASSANSGQGEAYTIYF. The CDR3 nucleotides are TGTGCCAGCAGTGCAAACAGCGGCCAGGGGGAGGCCTACACCATATATTTT.

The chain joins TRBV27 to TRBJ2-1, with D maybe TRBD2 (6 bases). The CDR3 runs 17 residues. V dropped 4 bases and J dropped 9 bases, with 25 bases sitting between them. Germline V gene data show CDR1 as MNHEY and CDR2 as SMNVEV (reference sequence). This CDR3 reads CASSSSLDRLVGGEQFF. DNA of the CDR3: TGTGCCAGCAGTTCCTCGCTAGATCGACTAGTGGGAGGTGAGCAGTTCTTC.

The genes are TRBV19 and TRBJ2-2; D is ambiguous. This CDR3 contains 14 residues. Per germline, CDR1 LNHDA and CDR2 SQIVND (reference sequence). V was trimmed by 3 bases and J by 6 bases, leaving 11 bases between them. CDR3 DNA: TGTGCCAGTAGTATTGGGTCCCTGGCCGGGGAGCTGTTTTTT. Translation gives CASSIGSLAGELFF.

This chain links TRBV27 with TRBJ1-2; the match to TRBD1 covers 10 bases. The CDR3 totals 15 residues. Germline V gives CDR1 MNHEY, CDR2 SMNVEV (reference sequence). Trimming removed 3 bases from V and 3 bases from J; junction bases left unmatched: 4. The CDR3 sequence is CASSFRGQGDYGYTF. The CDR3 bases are TGTGCCAGCAGTTTCCGAGGACAGGGGGACTATGGCTACACCTTC.

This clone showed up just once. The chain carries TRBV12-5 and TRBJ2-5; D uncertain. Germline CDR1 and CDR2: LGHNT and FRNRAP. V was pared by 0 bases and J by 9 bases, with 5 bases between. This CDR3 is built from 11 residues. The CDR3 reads CASGLVQAQYF. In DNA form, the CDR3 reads TGTGCTAGTGGTTTGGTACAAGCCCAGTACTTC.

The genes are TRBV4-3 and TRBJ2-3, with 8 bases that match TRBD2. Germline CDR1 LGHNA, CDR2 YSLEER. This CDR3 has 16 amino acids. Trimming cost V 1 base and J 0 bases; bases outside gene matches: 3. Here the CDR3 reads CASSQARGGSTDTQYF. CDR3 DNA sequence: TGCGCCAGCAGCCAAGCCCGGGGGGGGAGCACAGATACGCAGTATTTT.

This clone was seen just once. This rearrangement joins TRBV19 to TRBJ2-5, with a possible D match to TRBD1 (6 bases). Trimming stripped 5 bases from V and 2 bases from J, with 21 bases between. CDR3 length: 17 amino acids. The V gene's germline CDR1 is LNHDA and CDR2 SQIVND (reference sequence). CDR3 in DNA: TGTGCCAGTAGTGCCGACATCCTGACAGGCGATCAAGAGACCCAGTACTTC. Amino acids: CASSADILTGDQETQYF.